Listed below are T cell receptor beta chains from one sample, sequenced in a study of STAT5B mutations in CD4+ large granular lymphocyte leukemia. Repertoires were generated with immunoSEQ multiplex PCR, while TCRdb's copy carries only in-frame clones and drops some. Of some 34,000 clones listed, 65% to 80% were seen once; the top ten hold 2% to 3%. Sequencing was performed on CD4+ T cells from blood buffy coats. Receptors originate from a human donor in good health. Both conserved end residues are trimmed from each CDR3. The order of the fields is J gene, V gene, CDR3 protein.

J gene: TRBJ1-1; V gene: TRBV4-1; CDR3 protein: ASSHQRQGASTEAF
J gene: TRBJ2-1; V gene: TRBV19; CDR3 protein: ASSGTGGENEQF
J gene: TRBJ2-3; V gene: TRBV11-3; CDR3 protein: ASSIGGQGTDTQY
J gene: TRBJ1-1; V gene: TRBV27; CDR3 protein: ASSPYWGDNGNTEAF
J gene: TRBJ2-7; V gene: TRBV4-1; CDR3 protein: ASSHGGGVQEQY
J gene: TRBJ1-1; V gene: TRBV5-1; CDR3 protein: ASSGQGGNTEAF
J gene: TRBJ1-1; V gene: TRBV5-4; CDR3 protein: ASSFAANTEAF
J gene: TRBJ2-1; V gene: TRBV27; CDR3 protein: ASFWTSATGDEQF
J gene: TRBJ2-1; V gene: TRBV18; CDR3 protein: ASSPTTTGEQF
J gene: TRBJ1-1; V gene: TRBV14; CDR3 protein: ASSQVRQANTEAF
J gene: TRBJ1-3; V gene: TRBV6-1; CDR3 protein: ASSGGQGSGNTIY
J gene: TRBJ1-1; V gene: TRBV14; CDR3 protein: ASSQDSRGNTEAF
J gene: TRBJ2-7; V gene: TRBV5-1; CDR3 protein: ASNSGSGQGYEQY
J gene: TRBJ1-2; V gene: TRBV5-1; CDR3 protein: ASSLALVGAGQGGYT
J gene: TRBJ1-5; V gene: TRBV7-2; CDR3 protein: ASSLGEVGNQPQH
J gene: TRBJ2-7; V gene: TRBV5-5; CDR3 protein: ASSSAPGEQY
J gene: TRBJ1-5; V gene: TRBV6-1; CDR3 protein: ASRGTGYGNQPQH
J gene: NA; V gene: TRBV28; CDR3 protein: ASRTQGGTYEQY
J gene: TRBJ2-1; V gene: TRBV7-8; CDR3 protein: ASSLLAGAYNEQF
J gene: TRBJ2-2; V gene: TRBV2; CDR3 protein: ASIRTESTGELF
J gene: TRBJ1-2; V gene: TRBV7-8; CDR3 protein: ASSPASGTGYNGYT
J gene: TRBJ1-5; V gene: TRBV5-5; CDR3 protein: ASSFDGGRNQPQH
J gene: TRBJ2-7; V gene: TRBV6-1; CDR3 protein: ASSQGTRGSYEQY
J gene: TRBJ1-4; V gene: TRBV20-1; CDR3 protein: SAKGTGKLF
J gene: TRBJ1-2; V gene: TRBV19; CDR3 protein: ASSLDRELDGYT
J gene: TRBJ1-4; V gene: TRBV11-2; CDR3 protein: ASSLVPGDRGGNEKLF
J gene: TRBJ2-2; V gene: TRBV2; CDR3 protein: ASSELGTGTGELF
J gene: TRBJ1-1; V gene: TRBV7-6; CDR3 protein: ASSSRGGQDTEAF
J gene: TRBJ1-1; V gene: TRBV19; CDR3 protein: ASSIGQARGEAF
J gene: TRBJ2-3; V gene: TRBV4-1; CDR3 protein: ASSQPRELGDTQY
J gene: TRBJ1-3; V gene: TRBV30; CDR3 protein: AWSVFVGGTGEVGNTIY
J gene: TRBJ1-2; V gene: TRBV29-1; CDR3 protein: SVEPSPGDGYT
J gene: TRBJ1-2; V gene: TRBV6-1; CDR3 protein: ASSERRDFSYGYT
J gene: TRBJ2-5; V gene: TRBV9; CDR3 protein: ASGNRDSLQETQY
J gene: TRBJ1-1; V gene: TRBV6-5; CDR3 protein: ASGLGGNTEAF
J gene: TRBJ1-1; V gene: TRBV6-6; CDR3 protein: ASSYGGRAF
J gene: TRBJ1-1; V gene: TRBV18; CDR3 protein: ASSMSAVEAF
J gene: NA; V gene: TRBV5-1; CDR3 protein: ASSPDGGAYEQY
J gene: TRBJ1-1; V gene: TRBV6-6; CDR3 protein: ASEPIGAGEAF
J gene: TRBJ2-7; V gene: TRBV5-1; CDR3 protein: ASSLDSGGAISYEQY
J gene: TRBJ1-5; V gene: TRBV9; CDR3 protein: ASSPGLDQPQH
J gene: TRBJ2-2; V gene: TRBV6-5; CDR3 protein: AARASYGELF
J gene: TRBJ2-7; V gene: TRBV19; CDR3 protein: ASSPYRGPSYEQY
J gene: TRBJ2-7; V gene: TRBV10-2; CDR3 protein: ASTPRRNSYEQY
J gene: TRBJ1-1; V gene: TRBV27; CDR3 protein: ASSLAPLNTEAF
J gene: NA; V gene: TRBV2; CDR3 protein: ASSEASEQY
J gene: TRBJ1-1; V gene: TRBV5-6; CDR3 protein: ASRRFWTGMNTEAF
J gene: TRBJ2-1; V gene: TRBV7-9; CDR3 protein: ASSLDPDHEQF
J gene: TRBJ1-1; V gene: TRBV5-4; CDR3 protein: ASSRAGMNTEAF
J gene: TRBJ2-5; V gene: TRBV18; CDR3 protein: ASSPALLQGQETQY
J gene: TRBJ1-5; V gene: TRBV2; CDR3 protein: ASSGGQGAGSSNQPQH
J gene: TRBJ1-5; V gene: TRBV6-1; CDR3 protein: ASSGRGDQPQH
J gene: TRBJ2-1; V gene: TRBV7-9; CDR3 protein: ASSPTRVGDEQF
J gene: TRBJ2-7; V gene: TRBV6-1; CDR3 protein: ASSAGRGSDEQY
J gene: TRBJ2-3; V gene: TRBV18; CDR3 protein: ASSPPGGTDTQY